This is a list of T cell receptor beta chains from one sample in a study of blood T cell repertoires in COVID-19. Assay: immunoSEQ multiplex PCR; the TCRdb copy retains only in-frame clones and omits some. This sample has approximately 140,000 clones; roughly 86% occur once, and the top ten carry about 16%. Sequencing was carried out using peripheral blood. The receptors originated from a human donor with acute or convalescent COVID-19. The donor label of this sample is uncertain. Each CDR3 is given with its conserved first and last residue. The D gene is left open where the match is weak. Part of the rows lack a size; the others show once, few, many or a class for expanded clones.

d_gene	len	abundance	j_gene	v_gene	CDR3aa	CDR3nt
-	17	-	TRBJ1-5	TRBV30	CAWSPGRGIYSNQPQHF	TGTGCCTGGAGTCCCGGGAGGGGCATTTATAGCAATCAGCCCCAGCATTTT
-	16	-	TRBJ1-2	TRBV9	CASSPDPRGGNYGYTF	TGTGCCAGCAGCCCAGATCCGAGGGGGGGTAACTATGGCTACACCTTC
-	14	-	TRBJ2-5	TRBV5-6	CASSLEQAGETQYF	TGTGCCAGCAGCTTGGAACAGGCCGGGGAGACCCAGTACTTC
-	16	few	TRBJ1-2	TRBV27	CASSLSLQGRVYGYTF	TGTGCCAGCAGTTTATCGCTCCAGGGCAGGGTGTACGGCTACACCTTC
TRBD1	14	-	TRBJ1-2	TRBV2	CASGPRQGDYGYTF	TGTGCCAGCGGTCCGAGACAGGGGGACTATGGCTACACCTTC
TRBD1	16	-	TRBJ1-5	TRBV6-4	CASSVHLTGAEQPQHF	TGTGCCAGCAGTGTCCACCTGACAGGGGCGGAGCAGCCCCAGCATTTT
-	11	-	TRBJ1-1	TRBV11-2	CAARFKTEAFF	TGTGCCGCCCGGTTCAAGACTGAAGCTTTCTTT
-	17	-	TRBJ1-5	TRBV5-8	CASRAVPAVNSNQPQHF	TGTGCCAGCAGGGCCGTCCCGGCGGTCAATAGCAATCAGCCCCAGCATTTT
-	11	-	TRBJ1-1	TRBV12-3/TRBV12-4	CASSFRAEAFF	TGTGCCAGCAGTTTTCGCGCGGAAGCTTTCTTT
-	16	once	TRBJ1-3	TRBV7-9	CASSLVAGDSGNTIYF	TGTGCCAGCAGCTTAGTGGCAGGTGACTCTGGAAACACCATATATTTT
TRBD1	16	few	TRBJ1-2	TRBV4-1	CASSHVGQGVIYGYTF	TGCGCCAGCAGCCATGTCGGACAGGGGGTTATCTATGGCTACACCTTC
-	14	few	TRBJ2-3	TRBV24-1	CATSDPGRTDTQYF	TGTGCCACCAGTGATCCAGGTAGGACAGATACGCAGTATTTT
TRBD1	13	-	TRBJ1-1	TRBV19	CASSIEDRGQAFF	TGTGCCAGTAGTATAGAAGACCGGGGACAGGCTTTCTTT
TRBD1	13	-	TRBJ1-1	TRBV2	CASNRDRSIEAFF	TGTGCCAGCAACCGGGACAGGTCCATAGAAGCTTTCTTT
TRBD2	15	-	TRBJ2-1	TRBV4-2	CASSLDWRGGYEQFF	TGTGCCAGCAGCCTAGACTGGCGGGGGGGATATGAGCAGTTCTTC
TRBD1	14	-	TRBJ1-2	TRBV6-5	CASQRGGTGFGYTF	TGTGCCAGCCAGAGGGGAGGGACAGGGTTTGGCTACACCTTC
TRBD1	17	-	TRBJ1-5	TRBV7-2	CASSLASQGYSNQPQHF	TGTGCCAGCAGCTTAGCTTCACAGGGGTATAGCAATCAGCCCCAGCATTTT
-	12	-	TRBJ2-3	TRBV12-3/TRBV12-4	CASSFGVDTQYF	TGTGCCAGCAGTTTTGGAGTAGATACGCAGTATTTT
-	18	-	TRBJ1-5	TRBV3-1/TRBV3-2	CASSQESRGRLEHQPQHF	TGTGCCAGCAGCCAAGAGAGCAGGGGAAGGTTGGAACATCAGCCCCAGCATTTT
TRBD1	15	-	TRBJ1-1	TRBV5-1	CASSPGQGTNTEAFF	TGCGCCAGCAGCCCAGGACAGGGGACGAACACTGAAGCTTTCTTT
-	16	-	TRBJ1-4	TRBV7-9	CASSSTQGRVWEKLFF	TGTGCCAGCAGCTCCACACAGGGCCGTGTTTGGGAAAAACTGTTTTTT
-	14	-	TRBJ2-2	TRBV2	CASKRAGDTGELFF	TGTGCCAGCAAGAGGGCAGGGGATACCGGGGAGCTGTTTTTT
-	15	-	TRBJ1-1	TRBV5-1	CASSGVNKGFTEAFF	TGCGCCAGCAGCGGCGTTAATAAGGGGTTCACTGAAGCTTTCTTT
-	16	-	TRBJ1-2	TRBV7-8	CASSFSPGGQSRGYTF	TGTGCCAGCAGCTTCTCCCCGGGGGGCCAGTCTCGGGGCTACACCTTC
-	20	-	TRBJ2-6	TRBV4-3	CASSQAATGGIGPGANVLTF	TGCGCCAGCAGCCAAGCCGCCACCGGGGGAATCGGCCCTGGGGCCAACGTCCTGACTTTC
TRBD2	14	-	TRBJ2-5	TRBV4-1	CASKGTSGGETQYF	TGCGCCAGCAAAGGGACTAGCGGGGGAGAGACCCAGTACTTC
-	16	once	TRBJ1-1	TRBV3-1/TRBV3-2	CASSPWAEGMNTEAFF	TGTGCCAGCAGCCCCTGGGCAGAGGGAATGAACACTGAAGCTTTCTTT
-	12	few	TRBJ1-6	TRBV5-6	CASSLYSWPLHF	TGTGCCAGCAGCTTGTATAGTTGGCCCCTCCACTTT
TRBD1	14	-	TRBJ1-2	TRBV5-1	CASSKETGRYGYTF	TGCGCCAGCAGCAAGGAGACAGGGCGTTATGGCTACACCTTC
TRBD1	17	-	TRBJ1-5	TRBV19	CASSIPRDRTSNQPQHF	TGTGCCAGTAGTATCCCCCGGGACAGGACTAGCAATCAGCCCCAGCATTTT
TRBD1	16	-	TRBJ1-3	TRBV19	CASESGTGYSGNTIYF	TGTGCCAGCGAGTCCGGGACAGGGTACTCTGGAAACACCATATATTTT
-	13	-	TRBJ2-5	TRBV25-1	CASSKQGGETQYF	TGTGCCAGCAGCAAACAGGGGGGGGAGACCCAGTACTTC
TRBD1	15	few	TRBJ1-6	TRBV5-8	CASSIQGVENSPLHF	TGTGCCAGCAGCATACAGGGGGTTGAGAATTCACCCCTCCACTTT
TRBD1	14	-	TRBJ2-1	TRBV4-3	CASSQDAGRGQQFF	TGCGCCAGCAGCCAAGATGCAGGCAGGGGGCAGCAGTTCTTC
-	14	-	TRBJ1-6	TRBV9	CASSVGQVISPLHF	TGTGCCAGCAGCGTAGGGCAGGTTATTTCACCCCTCCACTTT
-	12	-	TRBJ2-7	TRBV2	CASSEARYEQYF	TGTGCCAGCAGTGAGGCCCGCTACGAGCAGTACTTC
TRBD1	12	-	TRBJ1-1	TRBV29-1	CSGGQGDTEAFF	TGCAGCGGGGGACAGGGTGACACTGAAGCTTTCTTT
-	14	-	TRBJ2-3	TRBV29-1	CSATPWGLTDTQYF	TGCAGCGCTACACCCTGGGGGCTCACAGATACGCAGTATTTT
-	16	-	TRBJ1-2	TRBV7-3	CASSLNRDISNYGYTF	TGTGCCAGCAGCTTGAATCGGGACATTTCTAACTATGGCTACACCTTC
TRBD1	15	once	TRBJ1-1	TRBV19	CASSIRQGGNTEAFF	TGTGCCAGTAGTATAAGACAGGGGGGAAACACTGAAGCTTTCTTT
-	15	once	TRBJ1-3	TRBV7-2	CASSLDREKVDTIYF	TGTGCCAGCAGCTTAGACAGGGAGAAAGTCGACACCATATATTTT
-	14	-	TRBJ1-1	TRBV3-1/TRBV3-2	CASSAQPGDTEAFF	TGTGCCAGCAGCGCCCAACCAGGGGACACTGAAGCTTTCTTT
-	14	-	TRBJ1-2	TRBV15	CATSRGGQGYGYTF	TGTGCCACCAGCAGAGGGGGGCAGGGCTATGGCTACACCTTC
TRBD1	16	-	TRBJ1-1	TRBV16	CASSRRGTVLNTEAFF	TGTGCCAGCAGCCGGAGGGGGACAGTTTTGAACACTGAAGCTTTCTTT
-	14	-	TRBJ1-5	TRBV19	CADPREGRRQPQHF	TGTGCCGACCCACGGGAGGGGAGAAGGCAGCCCCAGCATTTT
-	13	-	TRBJ1-4	TRBV28	CASSRGGNEKLFF	TGTGCCAGCAGCCGGGGGGGGAATGAAAAACTGTTTTTT
-	15	few	TRBJ1-2	TRBV5-6	CASSSLQAPLYGYTF	TGTGCCAGCAGCTCCTTACAGGCTCCCCTCTATGGCTACACCTTC
TRBD1	15	-	TRBJ1-4	TRBV6-1	CASSETGSANEKLFF	TGTGCCAGCAGTGAGACAGGGTCAGCTAATGAAAAACTGTTTTTT
-	16	-	TRBJ1-2	TRBV19	CASKVSLRIFDYGYTF	TGTGCCAGTAAGGTCAGTTTGAGGATTTTTGACTATGGCTACACCTTC
-	12	few	TRBJ1-2	TRBV6-5	CASRIKGDGYTF	TGTGCCAGCAGGATTAAGGGGGATGGCTACACCTTC
-	17	-	TRBJ2-3	TRBV6-2/TRBV6-3	CASSYSRTDDYTDTQYF	TGTGCCAGCAGTTACTCGAGGACGGATGACTACACAGATACGCAGTATTTT
-	15	-	TRBJ1-6	TRBV3-1/TRBV3-2	CASSPLSTGGSPLHF	TGTGCCAGCAGCCCCCTCTCGACAGGAGGTTCACCCCTCCACTTT
TRBD1	15	many	TRBJ1-3	TRBV3-1/TRBV3-2	CASSQETGVYNTIYF	TGTGCCAGCAGCCAGGAGACAGGGGTCTACAACACCATATATTTT
-	13	-	TRBJ1-1	TRBV5-1	CATRTDPVTEAFF	TGCGCCACCAGGACAGACCCGGTCACTGAAGCTTTCTTT
-	18	-	TRBJ2-6	TRBV5-1	CASSSGDTVPSGANVLTF	TGCGCCAGCAGCTCCGGGGACACAGTCCCCTCTGGGGCCAACGTCCTGACTTTC